The rows below give T cell receptor beta chains drawn from one sample of a study of PD-L1 blockade in urothelial cancer. The assay was immunoSEQ multiplex PCR, and TCRdb's table has in-frame clones only and misses some. The sample lists roughly 47,000 clones, around 79% occurring once. Sequencing was performed on PBMCs, taken around atezolizumab (anti-PD-L1) treatment. The receptors were gathered from a man in his sixties or seventies with urothelial cancer. Each CDR3 is given with its conserved first and last residue. The order of the fields is CDR3 protein, CDR3 DNA, D gene, CDR3 length, clone size, J gene, V gene. The D gene is left open where the match is weak. The size entry is marked missing in some rows and otherwise reads once, few, many or a size class.

CAISSILQGTYNYGYTF,TGTGCCATCAGTTCCATCTTACAGGGGACCTATAACTATGGCTACACCTTC,TRBD1,17,.,TRBJ1-2,TRBV10-3
CASSSSASTGLKSNYEQYF,TGTGCCAGCAGTTCCAGCGCCTCGACTGGTCTGAAGTCAAACTACGAGCAGTACTTC,.,19,.,TRBJ2-7,TRBV28
CASSLASLAVYNEQFF,TGTGCCAGCAGCTTAGCTTCACTAGCGGTATACAATGAGCAGTTCTTC,TRBD2,16,.,TRBJ2-1,TRBV7-9
CAISDPSGRVLGELFF,TGTGCCATCAGTGACCCTAGCGGGAGGGTTCTCGGGGAGCTGTTTTTT,TRBD2,16,.,TRBJ2-2,TRBV10-3
CASSLRFRNTEAFF,TGTGCCAGCAGCTTGAGGTTCCGGAACACTGAAGCTTTCTTT,.,14,.,TRBJ1-1,TRBV7-8
CASSFTRGHHGYTF,TGTGCCAGCAGTTTCACCCGGGGACATCATGGCTACACCTTC,.,14,.,TRBJ1-2,TRBV2
CASSPGTGYNTEAFF,TGTGCCAGCTCACCGGGGACAGGGTACAACACTGAAGCTTTCTTT,TRBD1,15,.,TRBJ1-1,TRBV18
CASSPYLNTEAFF,TGTGCCAGCAGCCCCTACCTAAACACTGAAGCTTTCTTT,.,13,.,TRBJ1-1,TRBV7-2
CASSTRQGYLNTEAFF,TGTGCCAGCAGCACCCGACAGGGATATTTGAACACTGAAGCTTTCTTT,TRBD1,16,.,TRBJ1-1,TRBV9
CASSRVSGEQYF,TGTGCCAGCAGCCGCGTTTCGGGCGAGCAGTACTTC,.,12,.,TRBJ2-7,TRBV9
CASSRSTGDPTF,TGTGCCAGTAGCAGGAGTACAGGGGATCCCACCTTC,TRBD1,12,.,TRBJ1-2,TRBV19
CASRLLTGGETQYF,TGTGCAAGTCGCTTATTGACAGGAGGAGAGACCCAGTACTTC,.,14,.,TRBJ2-5,TRBV12-2
CASSQGSLRPYNEQFF,TGCGCCAGCAGCCAAGGTAGCCTGCGCCCCTACAATGAGCAGTTCTTC,.,16,.,TRBJ2-1,TRBV4-1
CASSLDYGGLVEAFF,TGTGCCAGCAGTCTAGACTACGGGGGTTTGGTCGAAGCTTTCTTT,.,15,.,TRBJ1-1,TRBV28
CASRATGARGEAFF,TGTGCCAGTAGGGCGACAGGGGCGAGAGGTGAAGCTTTCTTT,TRBD1,14,.,TRBJ1-1,TRBV19
CASSLQGADTQYF,TGCGCCAGCAGCCTCCAAGGGGCAGATACGCAGTATTTT,.,13,.,TRBJ2-3,TRBV5-1
CASSLQGSRGGETQYF,TGTGCCAGCAGCCTCCAGGGGAGCCGAGGGGGAGAGACCCAGTACTTC,.,16,.,TRBJ2-5,TRBV7-8
CASSSDRYGIYEQYF,TGTGCCAGCAGCTCGGACAGGTACGGAATATACGAGCAGTACTTC,TRBD1,15,.,TRBJ2-7,TRBV13
CAWNPAGWSNQPQHF,TGTGCCTGGAATCCGGCAGGTTGGAGCAATCAGCCCCAGCATTTT,.,15,.,TRBJ1-5,TRBV30
CASSLSGTTHYEQYF,TGTGCCAGCTCCCTATCCGGGACTACCCACTACGAGCAGTACTTC,TRBD2,15,few,TRBJ2-7,TRBV19
CASRDRGGDTEAFF,TGTGCCAGCCGCGACAGGGGGGGGGACACTGAAGCTTTCTTT,TRBD1,14,.,TRBJ1-1,TRBV28
CASNPDRVLWGNTIYF,TGTGCCAGCAACCCGGACAGGGTTTTATGGGGAAACACCATATATTTT,TRBD1,16,.,TRBJ1-3,TRBV28
CTSTPGQGRNTGELFF,TGTACCAGCACCCCCGGCCAGGGTCGGAACACCGGGGAGCTGTTTTTT,.,16,.,TRBJ2-2,TRBV5-4
CASSDRPGGISREQYF,TGTGCCAGCAGTGATCGCCCAGGGGGCATTTCAAGGGAGCAGTACTTC,TRBD1,16,.,TRBJ2-7,TRBV2
CASSFQTDTQYF,TGCGCCAGCAGCTTTCAGACAGATACGCAGTATTTT,.,12,.,TRBJ2-3,TRBV5-1
CSAYSGASGRADTQYF,TGCAGCGCCTACTCCGGGGCTAGCGGGAGGGCGGATACGCAGTATTTT,TRBD2,16,.,TRBJ2-3,TRBV29-1
CASSLAGANTEAFF,TGTGCCAGCAGCTTAGCAGGGGCGAACACTGAAGCTTTCTTT,.,14,many,TRBJ1-1,TRBV7-9
CASSEGRGRGGYTF,TGTGCCAGCAGTGAAGGGAGGGGGCGGGGTGGCTACACCTTC,TRBD1,14,.,TRBJ1-2,TRBV2
CASSFGRTSGYEQYF,TGTGCCAGCAGCTTCGGAAGGACTAGCGGCTACGAGCAGTACTTC,TRBD2,15,once,TRBJ2-7,TRBV5-6
CASTLRGNTIYF,TGTGCCAGCACCCTCAGAGGAAACACCATATATTTT,.,12,once,TRBJ1-3,TRBV5-6
CASSKTGKETQYF,TGTGCCAGTAGTAAGACAGGGAAAGAGACCCAGTACTTC,TRBD1,13,.,TRBJ2-5,TRBV19
CASSLRQSTEAFF,TGTGCCAGCAGTTTGAGGCAGAGCACTGAAGCTTTCTTT,.,13,.,TRBJ1-1,TRBV27
CAWSVGNGRAAGELFF,TGTGCCTGGAGTGTAGGAAACGGGAGGGCCGCCGGGGAGCTGTTTTTT,TRBD2,16,few,TRBJ2-2,TRBV30
CASTKVGGTASLVMHEQYF,TGTGCCAGCACCAAGGTGGGAGGTACAGCTAGTCTCGTAATGCACGAGCAGTACTTC,.,19,.,TRBJ2-7,TRBV28
CASSPLGGRARTGELFF,TGTGCCAGCAGCCCCCTGGGCGGGAGGGCCCGAACCGGGGAGCTGTTTTTT,TRBD2,17,.,TRBJ2-2,TRBV11-2
CASSFGGVNEQFF,TGTGCCAGCAGCTTCGGAGGAGTCAATGAGCAGTTCTTC,.,13,.,TRBJ2-1,TRBV11-2
CASNSLPGGVVGELFF,TGTGCCAGCAACTCCCTCCCCGGCGGGGTTGTCGGGGAGCTGTTTTTT,.,16,.,TRBJ2-2,TRBV11-2
CASRPRMEAGELFF,TGCGCCAGCCGACCCAGGATGGAGGCCGGGGAGCTGTTTTTT,.,14,.,TRBJ2-2,TRBV4-1
CASSLIGGTEGGYTF,TGTGCCAGCAGCTTAATTGGGGGGACGGAGGGTGGCTACACCTTC,.,15,.,TRBJ1-2,TRBV7-2
CASSLPRETGWRNEQFF,TGTGCCAGCAGCTTGCCCCGAGAGACAGGATGGAGGAATGAGCAGTTCTTC,.,17,.,TRBJ2-1,TRBV5-8
CASSPDFFTGELFF,TGTGCCAGCAGTCCGGACTTTTTCACCGGGGAGCTGTTTTTT,.,14,once,TRBJ2-2,TRBV6-5
CASNYDRNTGELFF,TGTGCCAGCAACTACGATCGGAACACCGGGGAGCTGTTTTTT,.,14,.,TRBJ2-2,TRBV6-6
CASSLAEASREQYF,TGTGCCAGCAGCTTAGCTGAGGCATCTCGAGAGCAGTACTTC,.,14,.,TRBJ2-7,TRBV11-1
CASSEGSLAGDEQYF,TGCGCCAGCAGTGAAGGGAGTCTAGCGGGAGACGAGCAGTACTTC,TRBD2,15,medium-sized,TRBJ2-7,TRBV10-2
CASSRQGAGNTIYF,TGTGCCAGCAGTCGACAGGGAGCTGGAAACACCATATATTTT,TRBD1,14,.,TRBJ1-3,TRBV6-1
CASSLIQGRAYEQYF,TGTGCCAGCAGCTTAATACAGGGGCGAGCTTACGAGCAGTACTTC,TRBD1,15,many,TRBJ2-7,TRBV11-2
CASSPGVAINEQFF,TGTGCCAGCTCACCAGGAGTAGCTATCAATGAGCAGTTCTTC,.,14,.,TRBJ2-1,TRBV18
CASSQAGSSYGYTF,TGTGCCAGCAGCCAGGCAGGTAGTTCCTATGGCTACACCTTC,.,14,.,TRBJ1-2,TRBV4-2
CASSSNPGQNGGELFF,TGTGCCAGCAGCTCCAATCCCGGACAAAACGGCGGGGAGCTGTTTTTT,.,16,.,TRBJ2-2,TRBV7-3
CASSPVLTGNYEQYF,TGCGCCAGCAGCCCAGTACTCACAGGGAACTACGAGCAGTACTTC,.,15,once,TRBJ2-7,TRBV4-1
CASSMGQWVDTQYF,TGTGCCAGCAGCATGGGACAGTGGGTCGATACGCAGTATTTT,TRBD1,14,.,TRBJ2-3,TRBV7-3
CASSLALGGLAGNEQFF,TGCGCCAGCAGCTTGGCTTTGGGGGGACTAGCGGGCAATGAGCAGTTCTTC,TRBD2,17,.,TRBJ2-1,TRBV5-1
CATSRDKGGAGANVLTF,TGTGCCACCAGCAGAGATAAGGGAGGGGCTGGGGCCAACGTCCTGACTTTC,TRBD2,17,.,TRBJ2-6,TRBV15
CASSPLGDSQETQYF,TGTGCTAGCAGCCCCCTCGGGGACAGCCAAGAGACCCAGTACTTC,TRBD1,15,few,TRBJ2-5,TRBV7-7
CASSKRTGLGNQPQHF,TGTGCCAGCAGCAAGAGAACAGGGTTGGGCAATCAGCCCCAGCATTTT,.,16,.,TRBJ1-5,TRBV11-2
CASSPAAGSYNEQFF,TGTGCCAGCAGCCCTGCGGCTGGCTCCTACAATGAGCAGTTCTTC,.,15,.,TRBJ2-1,TRBV6-4
CASSSTVAGGPWNEQFF,TGCGCCAGCAGCTCCACCGTAGCGGGAGGGCCCTGGAATGAGCAGTTCTTC,TRBD2,17,few,TRBJ2-1,TRBV5-1